The source of this T cell receptor beta chain is a study of cytomegalovirus exposure and HLA in healthy donors. The V end lost 2 bases, the J end lost 1 base, and 5 bases lay between the germline ends. The CDR3 spans 13 residues. Germline CDR1 is MNHNS and CDR2 is SASEGT. Whole-study findings and limits: A prior analysis recorded that most TCR beta V segments were productive about 90% or about 30% of the time. Certain indistinguishable V segments, among them TRBV6-2 and TRBV6-3, were excluded. There were over 150 TCR beta chains listed as cytomegalovirus-associated.

Regarding this clone: The antigen is not known.

60 Vbeta and 13 Jbeta primers were used in PCR. Profiled with immunoSEQ multiplex PCR; TCRdb holds only in-frame clones, not every one. The ten most abundant clones cover 1.5% to 2% of a sample with 150,000 or so clones. V is TRBV6-1 and J is TRBJ1-2; D is unresolved. The sample consisted of PBMCs. This receptor was taken from a woman in her forties or fifties in good health and CMV-seronegative. The CDR3 bases are TGTGCCAGCAGTGAAACAGTTAACTATGGCTACACCTTC. Translating gives CASSETVNYGYTF.